The 6 T cell receptor beta chains in this list originate from one sample, sequenced in a study of blood T cell repertoires in COVID-19. Measured with immunoSEQ multiplex PCR; TCRdb has only the in-frame clones, and not every one. The data hold approximately 150,000 clones, with around 83% observed a single time. The sequenced material came from peripheral blood. The receptors shown here come from a man between 65 and 85 years old who had recovered from COVID-19.

This clone was recorded once. The chain links TRBV7-2 to TRBJ2-7, with D perhaps matching TRBD2 (6 bases). The CDR3 covers 15 residues. With 1 base removed from V and 3 bases from J, the gap between germline ends came to 13 bases. The germline CDR1 and CDR2 sequences are SGHTA and FQGNSA. CDR3 region: CASSLVVASVYEQYF. In DNA form, the CDR3 reads TGTGCCAGCAGCTTAGTCGTCGCTAGCGTCTACGAGCAGTACTTC.

The genes are TRBV5-5 and TRBJ2-1; a weak D match, TRBD2 (6 bases). The CDR3 length is 17 residues. Looked up from germline, CDR1 is SGHKS and CDR2 is YYEKEE (reference sequence). The V gene lost 2 bases and the J gene lost 8 bases, with 23 bases spanning the gap. In nucleotides, the CDR3 is TGTGCCAGCAGCTTCCAACTGACTAGACTAGTATGGGATGAGCAGTTCTTC. As protein: CASSFQLTRLVWDEQFF.

The chain's CDR3 is CASSLGPGMDPIYF. The CDR3 DNA is TGTGCCAGCAGCTTAGGCCCGGGGATGGACCCCATATATTTT. This chain joins TRBV13 and TRBJ1-3; D unclear. The CDR3 spans 14 residues. With 0 bases removed from V and 11 bases from J, the gap between germline ends came to 14 bases. Germline V CDR1 and CDR2: PRHDT, FYEKMQ (reference sequence).

The chain uses TRBV7-2 and TRBJ1-5; D is unclear. This CDR3 spans 14 amino acids. The germline V and J ends were trimmed by 7 bases and 0 bases, with 10 bases remaining between them. Germline CDR1 is SGHTA and CDR2 is FQGNSA. CDR3 loop: CASNTGYSNQPQHF. Here the CDR3 DNA reads TGTGCCAGCAATACGGGTTATAGCAATCAGCCCCAGCATTTT.

V usage is TRBV7-9 and J usage is TRBJ2-5; D may be TRBD2 (6 bases). Germline-derived CDR1 and CDR2 are SEHNR and FQNEAQ (reference sequence). This CDR3 has 15 amino acids. Trimming took 3 bases from V and 6 from J, leaving 17 bases between them. In DNA form, the CDR3 reads TGTGCCAGCAGCTTCACGGGAGTACTGGAGAAGACCCAGTACTTC. Translated: CASSFTGVLEKTQYF.

The J gene is TRBJ1-3, the V gene TRBV27, with TRBD1 identical over 9 bases. V was clipped by 5 bases and J by 4 bases; unmatched bases: 9. Germline values: CDR1 MNHEY, CDR2 SMNVEV (reference sequence). The CDR3 extends over 16 amino acids. The CDR3 nucleotides read TGTGCCAGCAGTCCAGGGACAGGGATGGGAGGAAACACCATATATTTT. Translating gives CASSPGTGMGGNTIYF.